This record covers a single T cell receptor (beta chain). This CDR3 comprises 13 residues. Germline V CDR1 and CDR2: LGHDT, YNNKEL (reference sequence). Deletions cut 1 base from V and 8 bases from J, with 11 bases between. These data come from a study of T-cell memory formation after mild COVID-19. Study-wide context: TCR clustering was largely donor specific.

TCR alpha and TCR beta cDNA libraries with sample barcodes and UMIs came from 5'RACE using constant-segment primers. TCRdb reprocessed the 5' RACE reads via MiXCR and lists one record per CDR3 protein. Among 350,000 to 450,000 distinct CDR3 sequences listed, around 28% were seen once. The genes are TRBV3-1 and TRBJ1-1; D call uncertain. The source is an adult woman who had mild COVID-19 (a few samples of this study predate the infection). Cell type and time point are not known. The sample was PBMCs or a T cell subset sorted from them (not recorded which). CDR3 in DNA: TGTGCCAGCAGCCAAGCGGATCCTGTCGAAGCTTTCTTT. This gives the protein CASSQADPVEAFF.